A selection of T cell receptor beta chains follows, all from one sample in a study of response to subunit inactivated influenza vaccine. One entry per CDR3 protein, called by TCRdb with MiXCR from the RT-PCR reads. There are about 190,000 distinct CDR3 sequences in the sample; around 14% occur only once, and roughly 24% lies in the top ten. The sample consisted of CD8+ T cells sorted from PBMCs, taken around 5 days after vaccination. These receptors all stem from a man aged 50 to 59 who received an inactivated influenza vaccine. The CDR3 runs from the conserved cysteine through the conserved F or W. Fields, in order: CDR3 length, J gene, V gene, CDR3 protein.

cdr3_length: 16; j_call: TRBJ2-3; v_call: TRBV9; cdr3_aa: CASTTSGNLGTDTQYF
cdr3_length: 15; j_call: TRBJ2-3; v_call: TRBV11-2; cdr3_aa: CASSPSGWGTDTQYF
cdr3_length: 19; j_call: TRBJ2-7; v_call: TRBV11-2; cdr3_aa: CASSFTLTNPGQDEYEQYF
cdr3_length: 16; j_call: TRBJ1-2; v_call: TRBV4-2; cdr3_aa: CASSQDDRALPYGYTF
cdr3_length: 17; j_call: TRBJ2-5; v_call: TRBV15; cdr3_aa: CATSSAAEGRYQETQYF
cdr3_length: 14; j_call: TRBJ2-2; v_call: TRBV10-3; cdr3_aa: CAITGGENTGELFF
cdr3_length: 16; j_call: TRBJ2-1; v_call: TRBV7-9; cdr3_aa: CASSPPTSGSYNEQFF
cdr3_length: 15; j_call: TRBJ1-2; v_call: TRBV6-2/TRBV6-3; cdr3_aa: CASSKNPRDSYGYTF
cdr3_length: 15; j_call: TRBJ1-5; v_call: TRBV15; cdr3_aa: CATSLGTSSNQPQHF
cdr3_length: 15; j_call: TRBJ2-7; v_call: TRBV29-1; cdr3_aa: CSVEFRDRGIYEQYF
cdr3_length: 12; j_call: TRBJ2-1; v_call: TRBV7-9; cdr3_aa: CASSWDRDEQFF
cdr3_length: 16; j_call: TRBJ2-2; v_call: TRBV5-5; cdr3_aa: CASSGKLGTYTGELFF
cdr3_length: 18; j_call: TRBJ2-3; v_call: TRBV11-2; cdr3_aa: CASSLPQSPTNTTDTQYF
cdr3_length: 16; j_call: TRBJ2-5; v_call: TRBV11-2; cdr3_aa: CASSLRDRTHQETQYF
cdr3_length: 14; j_call: TRBJ2-1; v_call: TRBV29-1; cdr3_aa: CSVEGQGTINEQFF
cdr3_length: 17; j_call: TRBJ1-5; v_call: TRBV23-1; cdr3_aa: CASSHPGYDRSNQPQHF
cdr3_length: 16; j_call: TRBJ2-1; v_call: TRBV11-2; cdr3_aa: CASSSEGTITYNEQFF
cdr3_length: 15; j_call: TRBJ2-7; v_call: TRBV11-2; cdr3_aa: CASSFIRGGVYEQYF
cdr3_length: 15; j_call: TRBJ2-5; v_call: TRBV6-2/TRBV6-3; cdr3_aa: CASSQYSAFQETQYF
cdr3_length: 16; j_call: TRBJ2-2; v_call: TRBV11-3; cdr3_aa: CASSLERDMNTGELFF
cdr3_length: 15; j_call: TRBJ2-5; v_call: TRBV7-9; cdr3_aa: CASSPPGLALETQYF
cdr3_length: 17; j_call: TRBJ2-3; v_call: TRBV7-6; cdr3_aa: CASSLRGGQGYTDTQYF
cdr3_length: 15; j_call: TRBJ1-5; v_call: TRBV5-4; cdr3_aa: CAYSAEGAPDMPQHF
cdr3_length: 17; j_call: TRBJ2-2; v_call: TRBV3-1; cdr3_aa: CASSQDPIAEFTGELFF
cdr3_length: 19; j_call: TRBJ2-1; v_call: TRBV11-1; cdr3_aa: CASSFTGLRLSRPIEEQFF
cdr3_length: 12; j_call: TRBJ2-5; v_call: TRBV24-1; cdr3_aa: CATSDLRETQYF
cdr3_length: 13; j_call: TRBJ1-2; v_call: TRBV18; cdr3_aa: CASSSTGGYGYTF
cdr3_length: 16; j_call: TRBJ2-3; v_call: TRBV15; cdr3_aa: CATSRVFGGATDTQYF
cdr3_length: 16; j_call: TRBJ1-1; v_call: TRBV15; cdr3_aa: CATSRDLLGGNTEAFF
cdr3_length: 18; j_call: TRBJ1-5; v_call: TRBV6-2/TRBV6-3; cdr3_aa: CASSSGPGQGSGGQPQHF
cdr3_length: 12; j_call: TRBJ2-3; v_call: TRBV29-1; cdr3_aa: CSMGTSGKTQYF
cdr3_length: 15; j_call: TRBJ2-3; v_call: TRBV7-2; cdr3_aa: CASSLITGVQDTQYF
cdr3_length: 15; j_call: TRBJ2-7; v_call: TRBV10-3; cdr3_aa: CAISPPGQRGYEQYF
cdr3_length: 16; j_call: TRBJ2-5; v_call: TRBV4-1; cdr3_aa: CASSQEGRGGQETQYF
cdr3_length: 15; j_call: TRBJ2-1; v_call: TRBV19; cdr3_aa: CASSYDIASYNEQFF
cdr3_length: 14; j_call: TRBJ1-2; v_call: TRBV20-1; cdr3_aa: CSAGTGQGVPRGTF
cdr3_length: 16; j_call: TRBJ1-2; v_call: TRBV24-1; cdr3_aa: CATSDPTGGGNYGYTF
cdr3_length: 12; j_call: TRBJ2-5; v_call: TRBV6-2/TRBV6-3; cdr3_aa: CASSRYQETQYF
cdr3_length: 16; j_call: TRBJ2-7; v_call: TRBV28; cdr3_aa: CASKPGYRGPSYEQYF
cdr3_length: 15; j_call: TRBJ2-7; v_call: TRBV11-2; cdr3_aa: CASSYRTQGVYEQYF
cdr3_length: 15; j_call: TRBJ2-7; v_call: TRBV7-9; cdr3_aa: CASSFRQGEAYEQYF
cdr3_length: 12; j_call: TRBJ1-1; v_call: TRBV7-8; cdr3_aa: CASSWGATEAFF
cdr3_length: 14; j_call: TRBJ2-7; v_call: TRBV10-3; cdr3_aa: CAISGLPPSYEQYF
cdr3_length: 15; j_call: TRBJ2-7; v_call: TRBV5-5; cdr3_aa: CASSLAGGLAYEQYF
cdr3_length: 16; j_call: TRBJ2-5; v_call: TRBV20-1; cdr3_aa: CSAESTDRGGGETQYF